This TCR beta chain was obtained from a study of graft-versus-host responses after intestinal transplantation. Overall study: Each patient got anti-thymocyte globulin induction, then tacrolimus and steroids for roughly 3 years.

The CDR3 loop spans 15 amino acids. Germline-derived CDR1 and CDR2 are SGHRS and YFSETQ. V shed 0 bases, J shed 3 bases, and the junction held 3 bases outside the gene matches. Irradiated, violet-dye-labeled stimulators (around 200,000) were plated alongside around 200,000 CFSE-labeled responders. Both CD3+CD4+ and CD3+CD8+ responders that were proliferating and CFSE-low underwent sorting after the reaction. Regarding the study as a whole: Analysis identified GvH clones in recipient marrow, with some appearing first in ileum or blood.

Clones were read by immunoSEQ multiplex PCR, and TCRdb kept only the in-frame ones, dropping some. The sample lists under 20,000 clones, roughly a third occurring once. This clone appeared once. The chain combines TRBV5-1 with TRBJ2-5; 9 bases map to TRBD1. This sample comprised alloreactive CD4+ T cells from a mixed lymphocyte reaction culture, obtained before transplantation. Subset here: CFSE-low proliferating T cells sorted from roughly 6-day pre-transplant mixed lymphocyte reaction (GvH or HvG direction). This clonotype was obtained from a human patient who was an organ donor for intestinal transplantation. The CDR3 region has the DNA TGCGCCAGCAGCTTGGCAGGGACAGGGAAAGAGACCCAGTACTTC. It is translated as CASSLAGTGKETQYF.